This T cell receptor beta chain stems from a study of CD8 T cells in Susac syndrome. From blood CD8+ and CD4+ T cells, TCR beta sequences were generated. The patients with Susac syndrome were individuals who fulfilled the recently defined diagnostic criteria for disease that was either definite or probable. Germline lookup yields CDR1 MNHEY and CDR2 SVGEGT. Trimming took off 5 bases at V and 7 bases at J, with 20 bases between the two ends. The CDR3 consists of 15 residues. The sample holds one count of this clonotype. With random hexamers, reverse transcription was performed on about 0.45 to 1 ug of RNA. The TCR beta CDR3 was amplified by immunoSEQ multiplex PCR across 54 Vbeta, 13 Jbeta. TCRdb re-called the immunoSEQ multiplex PCR reads with MiXCR, one entry per CDR3 protein. Counted here are 210,000 or so distinct CDR3 sequences, 94% occurring once; the ten biggest clones make up roughly 0.14%.

This TCR was sampled from a human donor with Susac syndrome. The chain recombines TRBV6-2 or TRBV6-3 with TRBJ1-1; D uncertain. The sample was CD4+ T cells from PBMCs. The CDR3 region has the DNA TGTGCCAGCAGTCCTTGGGCGATGGACGTTGGTGAAGCTTTCTTT. This translates into CASSPWAMDVGEAFF.